The 20 T cell receptor beta chains presented below share a single source sample, sequenced in a study of shared clonotypes between healthy human individuals. The repertoire was sequenced with immunoSEQ multiplex PCR; TCRdb's copy has only in-frame clones and lacks some. The sample consists of approximately 2,300,000 clones, about nine tenths of them appearing once. Material for sequencing was naive CD4+ T cells from PBMCs. Subset noted: CD45RA+ positively selected. The receptors shown here come from a man younger than 35 in good health. Some clones in this sample may be carry-over from other donors' samples.

The genes are TRBV28 and TRBJ2-5; a possible D gene is TRBD2 (5 bases). The CDR3 consists of 13 residues. The V gene's germline CDR1 is MDHEN and CDR2 SYDVKM. V lost 5 bases and J 3 bases, leaving 10 bases between the germline ends. CDR3 in DNA: TGTGCCAGCAGTGCGGCGGGCGAAGAGACCCAGTACTTC. Translating gives CASSAAGEETQYF.

There are a few counts of this clone. J is TRBJ2-5 and V is TRBV6-1; either TRBD1 or TRBD2 may supply D (5 bases each). Trimming removed 3 bases at V and 5 bases at J, with 19 bases between. The CDR3 covers 16 residues. In germline, CDR1 is MNHNS, CDR2 SASEGT. The CDR3 DNA reads TGTGCCAGCAGTGAGCACGGGGCGTCCGGGTTGGAGACCCAGTACTTC. It encodes CASSEHGASGLETQYF.

Of note for this clone: Within the sample, other DNA sequences also encode this same CDR3. V usage is TRBV28 and J usage is TRBJ1-3, with unresolved D. CDR1 is MDHEN and CDR2 is SYDVKM in the germline V gene. The ends were cut back, 5 bases at V and 0 bases at J, with 5 bases in the middle. The CDR3 has 13 amino acids. CDR3 coding DNA: TGTGCCAGCAGTGGGCCCTCTGGAAACACCATATATTTT. It yields the protein CASSGPSGNTIYF.

The chain is built from TRBV5-4 and TRBJ2-3; possibly TRBD1 or TRBD2 for D (5 bases each). The CDR3 spans 14 residues. CDR1 and CDR2 (germline): SGHNT, YYREEE (reference sequence). Trimming cost V 7 bases and J 2 bases, with 14 bases left between them. The CDR3 here is CASRGTHYTDTQYF. In DNA form, the CDR3 reads TGTGCCAGCCGAGGGACCCACTACACAGATACGCAGTATTTT.

The chain couples TRBV9 to TRBJ2-2; D might be TRBD2 (5 bases). This CDR3 has 13 amino acids. Germline CDR1 is SGDLS and CDR2 is YYNGEE. V was clipped by 0 bases and J by 7 bases, with 7 bases between them. CDR3 bases: TGTGCCAGCAGCGTAGCGAGCGGCGGGGAGCTGTTTTTT. It translates to CASSVASGGELFF.

DNA for the CDR3: TGTGCCAGCGCACACTCTAGCGGGCTCTCCTACGAGCAGTACTTC. As protein: CASAHSSGLSYEQYF. The rearrangement uses TRBV27 and TRBJ2-7; TRBD2 matches 8 bases. The V segment lost 8 bases and the J segment 0 bases; nucleotides outside the gene matches: 9. Germline CDR1 MNHEY, CDR2 SMNVEV (reference sequence). The length of the CDR3 is 15 residues.

The sample holds one count of this clone. A junction end diverges from the germline sequence, so it may reflect a read error. DNA of the CDR3: TGTGCCAGCAGCCTAGCGGGAGGGCCAATTTACGAGCAGTACTTC. Translated, it gives CASSLAGGPIYEQYF. The rearrangement uses TRBV7-2 and TRBJ2-7; 12 nucleotides align to TRBD2. Per the germline V gene, CDR1 is SGHTA and CDR2 is FQGNSA. The length of the CDR3 is 15 residues. The full variable domain, rest sourced from reference TRBV7-2 and TRBJ2-7, is GAGVSQSPSNKVTEKGKDVELRCDPISGHTALYWYRQSLGQGLEFLIYFQGNSAPDKSGLPSDRFSAERTGGSVSTLTIQRTQQEDSAVYLCASSLAGGPIYEQYFGPGTRLTVT.

This chain links TRBV14 with TRBJ1-1; TRBD1 is a possible D gene (6 bases). The germline V and J ends were trimmed by 4 bases and 11 bases, with 14 bases remaining between them. This CDR3 region has 12 residues. Germline CDR1 is SGHDN and CDR2 is FVKESK. The DNA for the CDR3 is TGTGCCAGCAGCCTCAGTGGGGGGGGCGCTTTCTTT. This encodes CASSLSGGGAFF.

This chain connects TRBV18 to TRBJ2-7; TRBD1 matches 7 bases. The CDR3 totals 13 residues. The germline CDR1 and CDR2 sequences are KGHSH and LQKENI. Trimming removed 8 bases from V and 1 base from J; junction bases left unmatched: 5. DNA of the CDR3: TGTGCCAGCGTCCGGGACAGATCCTACGAGCAGTACTTC. Translated: CASVRDRSYEQYF.

On this clone: Other DNA sequences of this sample code for an identical CDR3. This rearrangement joins TRBV27 to TRBJ2-1; possible D gene TRBD2, 5 bases. The CDR3 has 14 residues. Germline V gene data show CDR1 as MNHEY and CDR2 as SMNVEV (reference sequence). V was trimmed by 5 bases and J by 4 bases, leaving 12 bases between them. This CDR3 is CASSPRTSYNEQFF. CDR3 coding DNA: TGTGCCAGCAGTCCCAGGACTTCGTACAATGAGCAGTTCTTC.

The chain joins TRBV29-1 to TRBJ2-5; tentatively, D is TRBD1 (6 bases). The V gene's germline CDR1 is SQVTM and CDR2 ANQGSEA. This CDR3 spans 11 amino acids. The ends were cut back, 8 bases at V and 3 bases at J, with 10 bases in the middle. CDR3 amino acids: CSPRTEETQYF. The CDR3 DNA is TGCAGCCCCCGGACAGAAGAGACCCAGTACTTC. The entire variable domain, with the rest obtained from reference TRBV29-1 and TRBJ2-5, is as follows: SAVISQKPSRDICQRGTSLTIQCQVDSQVTMMFWYRQQPGQSLTLIATANQGSEATYESGFVIDKFPISRPNLTFSTLTVSNMSPEDSSIYLCSPRTEETQYFGPGTRLLVL.

The genes are TRBV5-4 and TRBJ2-3; possibly TRBD1 or TRBD2 for D (7 bases each). The CDR3 has 15 residues. Per germline, CDR1 SGHNT and CDR2 YYREEE (reference sequence). V was pared by 3 bases and J by 6 bases, with 17 bases between. This CDR3 reads CASSSAVQGGDTQYF. CDR3 nucleotides: TGTGCCAGCAGCTCGGCCGTCCAGGGGGGGGATACGCAGTATTTT.

The rearrangement joins TRBV19 to TRBJ2-1, with TRBD2 identical over 16 bases. Per germline, CDR1 LNHDA and CDR2 SQIVND (reference sequence). This CDR3 is built from 18 residues. V lost 5 bases and J lost 4; bases outside the gene matches: 8. CDR3 residues: CASSDPGLAGGRYNEQFF. For the CDR3, the DNA is TGTGCCAGTAGTGACCCGGGACTAGCGGGAGGGCGGTACAATGAGCAGTTCTTC.

This chain uses TRBV4-1 with TRBJ2-2, with 12 bases matching TRBD2. V lost 3 bases to trimming and J lost 8 bases; unmatched junction nucleotides: 10. Germline loops: CDR1 MGHRA, CDR2 YSYEKL. The CDR3 has 17 residues. The CDR3: CASSQAWETSGRGELFF. Here the CDR3 DNA reads TGCGCCAGCAGCCAGGCCTGGGAGACTAGCGGGAGAGGGGAGCTGTTTTTT.

The sample holds one count of this clone. This chain links TRBV27 with TRBJ2-7; no definite D call. Trimming left V 5 bases short and J 7 bases short, with 12 bases between. CDR3 length: 12 amino acids. Germline loops: CDR1 MNHEY, CDR2 SMNVEV (reference sequence). The CDR3 is CASSPRRGEQYF. The CDR3 DNA sequence: TGTGCCAGCAGTCCCCGACGTGGGGAGCAGTACTTC.

The V call is TRBV28, the J call TRBJ2-1; 9 positions agree with TRBD2. V was pared by 6 bases and J by 15 bases, with 18 bases of the junction left unmatched. Germline assignment: CDR1 MDHEN and CDR2 SYDVKM. This CDR3 is built from 15 residues. In DNA, the CDR3 is TGTGCCAGCAGCCGCTCGACTAGCGGCCAAGGAGGCCCGTTCTTC. Amino acids: CASSRSTSGQGGPFF. Full variable domain (outside the CDR3, taken from reference TRBV28 and TRBJ2-1): DVKVTQSSRYLVKRTGEKVFLECVQDMDHENMFWYRQDPGLGLRLIYFSYDVKMKEKGDIPEGYSVSREKKERFSLILESASTNQTSMYLCASSRSTSGQGGPFFGPGTRLTVL.

This clone was seen once. This sequence joins TRBV9 and TRBJ2-7; 7 bases fit TRBD2. V shed 3 bases, J shed 6 bases, and the junction held 15 bases outside the gene matches. The CDR3 has 16 amino acids. Looked up from germline, CDR1 is SGDLS and CDR2 is YYNGEE. The CDR3 DNA reads as TGTGCCAGCAGCGAAGCCCCGGGACTACGACTTGGCGAGCAGTACTTC. It encodes CASSEAPGLRLGEQYF.

V is TRBV30 and J is TRBJ2-7; 7 bases map to TRBD1. This CDR3 is 12 amino acids long. Germline V gene sequence: CDR1 GTSNPN, CDR2 SVGIG (reference sequence). After removal of 7 bases from V and 1 base from J, the junction contained 4 bases not matched to a gene. Here the CDR3 DNA reads TGTGCCTCGGGACAGTGGTCCTACGAGCAGTACTTC. Translation: CASGQWSYEQYF.

This sequence joins TRBV5-1 and TRBJ2-7, with TRBD1 matching over 9 bases. The CDR3 sequence is 15 residues long. Germline trimming cut 0 bases from V and 4 bases from J; bases unmatched to any gene: 5. Germline-derived CDR1 and CDR2 are SGHRS and YFSETQ. For the CDR3, the DNA is TGCGCCAGCAGCTTGGCCGGAGGACAGGGGTACGAGCAGTACTTC. Amino acid sequence: CASSLAGGQGYEQYF.

The chain has TRBV18 and TRBJ1-5; perhaps TRBD1 as D (6 bases). The CDR3 runs to 16 residues. Germline V lookup: CDR1 KGHSH, CDR2 LQKENI. The V end was cut by 5 bases, the J end by 0 bases, with 14 bases between. The CDR3 DNA reads TGTGCCAGCTCATCCCTTGGGGGCCTTAGCAATCAGCCCCAGCATTTT. Translation: CASSSLGGLSNQPQHF.